This T cell receptor beta chain was observed in a study of PD-1 blockade in classical Hodgkin lymphoma. Sequencing was performed with immunoSEQ multiplex PCR; in TCRdb, only in-frame clones are kept and a portion is missing. The table shows tens of thousands of clones, with roughly 80% occurring only once. Each patient's relapse followed autologous stem cell transplantation, and brentuximab vedotin exposure varied. Thawed PBMCs underwent magnetic negative selection to yield purified CD4+ T cells. Complete response, partial response or progressive disease constituted the best responses recorded. A note on this clone: The antigen remains undetermined.

Study-level results: Significantly greater TCR diversity emerged by C4D1 in CD4+ cells but not CD8+ cells.

Germline V lookup: CDR1 SEHNR, CDR2 FQNEAQ (reference sequence). This CDR3 is built from 18 residues. Trimming shortened V by 5 bases and J by 0 bases, and 20 bases separated the two germline ends. Sequences were derived from CD4+ T cells from blood, sampled at baseline. This TCR derives from a human donor with classical Hodgkin lymphoma. V usage is TRBV7-9 and J usage is TRBJ1-3; no clear D. CDR3: CASSPARLGRSSGNTIYF. CDR3 DNA: TGTGCCAGCAGCCCTGCCCGACTCGGAAGGAGCTCTGGAAACACCATATATTTT.